The clone carrying this T cell receptor beta chain was observed a handful of times. Its antigen is unidentified. This entry is derived from a study of T cells after yellow fever vaccination. Study in general: It was SMART-Seq v4 Ultra Low Input that prepared the fractions with low cell numbers. Notes on the study in general: The secondary response was weaker, and its peak arrived faster, on day 5 versus 15.

The CDR3 has 13 amino acids. CDR1 and CDR2 (germline): SGHVS, FQNEAQ. The V end was cut by 7 bases, the J end by 3 bases, with 12 bases between. TCRdb processed the 5' RACE reads anew with MiXCR; each CDR3 protein has one entry. The data hold some 200,000 distinct CDR3 sequences, with around 3.1% observed a single time. The chain recombines TRBV7-8 with TRBJ1-1; D is unresolved. Source: CD4+ T cells sorted from PBMCs, taken 10 days after the yellow fever booster vaccination. The TCR sequence derives from a man between 18 and 29 years old who received the YFV17D yellow fever vaccine. As DNA, the CDR3 is TGTGCCAGCACCTACACCCGGGACACTGAAGCTTTCTTT. This encodes CASTYTRDTEAFF.